This is a list of T cell receptor beta chains from one sample in a study of shared clonotypes between healthy human individuals. Assay: immunoSEQ multiplex PCR; the TCRdb copy retains only in-frame clones and omits some. The sample includes roughly 1 million clones, approximately 76% seen only once; the top ten take 1.4%. The specimen was memory CD4+ T cells sorted from blood. The source is a man aged 18-30 years in good health. CDR3s leave out the opening cysteine and the closing phenylalanine or tryptophan. Clone size appears in some rows only: once, few, many, or a class for an expanded clone.

clone_size	v_call	j_call	cdr3_aa
-	TRBV15	TRBJ2-5	ATSRVLAGGKTQY
-	TRBV6-5	TRBJ2-7	ASSSTSGGSYEQY
-	TRBV6-5	TRBJ1-2	ATSPLDGYYGYT
-	TRBV29-1	TRBJ1-1	SVTGTPEGSTEAF
-	TRBV30	TRBJ2-7	AWRMRGRYEQY
-	TRBV28	TRBJ1-2	ASSLPGGGYT
-	TRBV30	TRBJ1-6	AWSVGDSPLH
-	TRBV12-5	TRBJ2-5	ASGFPGGRGAQETQY
once	TRBV5-1	TRBJ1-1	ASSLGGILNTEAF
-	TRBV28	TRBJ1-5	ASSTGTWSNQPQH
-	TRBV29-1	TRBJ1-2	SVVGQGIGYT
-	TRBV11-2	TRBJ2-3	ASSRQGPDTQY
-	TRBV9	TRBJ2-3	ASSVVAGVTDTQY
-	TRBV19	TRBJ2-1	ASSMGRQGSLSNEQF
few	TRBV6-5	TRBJ2-7	ASSYSGTSGYYEQY
-	TRBV5-5	TRBJ2-7	ASSLEMTGGAYEQY
-	TRBV7-9	TRBJ2-1	ASSSPNRVNEQF
-	TRBV6-4	TRBJ1-2	ASSVRDSYYGYT
once	TRBV30	TRBJ1-3	AWSRGGSGNTIY
-	TRBV28	TRBJ1-1	ASSRSVGTEAF
-	TRBV4-3	TRBJ2-5	ASSQAIAGDQETQY
-	TRBV5-1	TRBJ2-3	ASSPTKAADTQY
-	TRBV7-2	TRBJ2-7	ASSFRTGGFDEQY
-	TRBV11-2	TRBJ2-5	ASSLGGYETQY
once	TRBV6-1	TRBJ1-1	ASSVKSGHEAF
-	TRBV27	TRBJ2-1	ASSPRDRGLRRDEQF
-	TRBV5-1	TRBJ2-3	ASGGSAGAPRSTDTQY